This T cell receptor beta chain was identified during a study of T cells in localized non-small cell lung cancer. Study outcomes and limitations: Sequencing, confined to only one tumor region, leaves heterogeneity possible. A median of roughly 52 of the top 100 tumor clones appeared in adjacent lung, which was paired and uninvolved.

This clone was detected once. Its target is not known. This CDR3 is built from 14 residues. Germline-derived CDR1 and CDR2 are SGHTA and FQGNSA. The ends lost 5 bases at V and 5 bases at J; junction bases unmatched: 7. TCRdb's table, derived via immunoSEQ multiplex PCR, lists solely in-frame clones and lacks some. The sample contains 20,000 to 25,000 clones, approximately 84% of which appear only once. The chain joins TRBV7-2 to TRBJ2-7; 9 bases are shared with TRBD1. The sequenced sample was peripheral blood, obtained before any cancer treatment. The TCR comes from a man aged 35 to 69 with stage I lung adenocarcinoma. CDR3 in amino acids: CASSTRTGADEQYF. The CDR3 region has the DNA TGTGCCAGCAGCACCCGGACAGGGGCTGACGAGCAGTACTTC.